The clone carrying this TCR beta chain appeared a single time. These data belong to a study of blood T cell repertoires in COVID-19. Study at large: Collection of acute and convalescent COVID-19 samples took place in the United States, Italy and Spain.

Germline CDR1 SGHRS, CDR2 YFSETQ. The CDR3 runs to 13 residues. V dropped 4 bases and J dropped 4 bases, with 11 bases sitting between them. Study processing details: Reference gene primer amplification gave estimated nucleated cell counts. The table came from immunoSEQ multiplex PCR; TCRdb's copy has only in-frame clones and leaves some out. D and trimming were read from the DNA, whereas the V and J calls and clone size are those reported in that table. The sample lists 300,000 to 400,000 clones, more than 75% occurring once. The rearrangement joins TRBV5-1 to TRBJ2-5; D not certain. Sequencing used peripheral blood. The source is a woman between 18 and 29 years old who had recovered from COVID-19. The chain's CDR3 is CASSNERGETQYF. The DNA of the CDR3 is TGCGCCAGCAGCAATGAGAGAGGAGAGACCCAGTACTTC.